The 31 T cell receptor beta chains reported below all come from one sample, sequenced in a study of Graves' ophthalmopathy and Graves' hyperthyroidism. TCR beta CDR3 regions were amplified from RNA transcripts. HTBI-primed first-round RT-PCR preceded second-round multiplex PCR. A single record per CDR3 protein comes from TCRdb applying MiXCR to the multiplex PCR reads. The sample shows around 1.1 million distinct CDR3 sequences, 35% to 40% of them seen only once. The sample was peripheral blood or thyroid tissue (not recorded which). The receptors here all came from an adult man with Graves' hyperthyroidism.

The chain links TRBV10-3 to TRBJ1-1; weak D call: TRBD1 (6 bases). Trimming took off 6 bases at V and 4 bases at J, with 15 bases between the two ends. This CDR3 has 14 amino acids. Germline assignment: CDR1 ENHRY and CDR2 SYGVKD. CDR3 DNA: TGTGCCATCAGGGGCACAGGGCAGAGCACTGAAGCTTTCTTT. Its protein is CAIRGTGQSTEAFF.

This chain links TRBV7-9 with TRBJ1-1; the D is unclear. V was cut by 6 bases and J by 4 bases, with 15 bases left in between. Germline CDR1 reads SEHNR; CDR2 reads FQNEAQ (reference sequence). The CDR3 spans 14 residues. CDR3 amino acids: CASRPGHEGTEAFF. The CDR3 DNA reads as TGTGCCAGCAGACCGGGCCATGAAGGCACTGAAGCTTTCTTT. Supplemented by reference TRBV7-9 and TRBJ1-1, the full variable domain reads DTGVSQNPRHKITKRGQNVTFRCDPISEHNRLYWYRQTLGQGPEFLTYFQNEAQLEKSRLLSDRFSAERPKGSFSTLEIQRTEQGDSAMYLCASRPGHEGTEAFFGQGTRLTVV.

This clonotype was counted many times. DNA of the CDR3: TGTGCCAGCAGCATCTCCGTGGGGGAAACTGAAGCTTTCTTT. It encodes CASSISVGETEAFF. The chain links TRBV7-9 to TRBJ1-1, with a tentative D call TRBD1 (5 bases). Germline-derived CDR1 and CDR2 are SEHNR and FQNEAQ (reference sequence). V lost 5 bases and J lost 5, with 15 bases in between. The CDR3 consists of 14 residues. Looking up the rest from reference TRBV7-9 and TRBJ1-1 gives the full variable domain: DTGVSQNPRHKITKRGQNVTFRCDPISEHNRLYWYRQTLGQGPEFLTYFQNEAQLEKSRLLSDRFSAERPKGSFSTLEIQRTEQGDSAMYLCASSISVGETEAFFGQGTRLTVV.

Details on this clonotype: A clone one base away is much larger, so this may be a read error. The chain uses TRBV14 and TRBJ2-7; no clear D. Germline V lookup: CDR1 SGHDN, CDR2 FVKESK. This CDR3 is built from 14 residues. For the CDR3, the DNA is TGTACCAGCAGCCCCGGACGGTATTCCTACGAGCAGTACTTC. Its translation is CTSSPGRYSYEQYF. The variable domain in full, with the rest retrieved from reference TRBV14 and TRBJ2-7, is EAGVTQFPSHSVIEKGQTVTLRCDPISGHDNLYWYRRVMGKEIKFLLHFVKESKQDESGMPNNRFLAERTGGTYSTLKVQPAELEDSGVYFCTSSPGRYSYEQYFGPGTRLTVT.

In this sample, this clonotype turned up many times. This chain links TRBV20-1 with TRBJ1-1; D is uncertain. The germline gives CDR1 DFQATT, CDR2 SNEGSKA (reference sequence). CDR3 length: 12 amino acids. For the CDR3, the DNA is TGCAGCGCACGCACCATGAACACTGAAGCTTTCTTT. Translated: CSARTMNTEAFF.

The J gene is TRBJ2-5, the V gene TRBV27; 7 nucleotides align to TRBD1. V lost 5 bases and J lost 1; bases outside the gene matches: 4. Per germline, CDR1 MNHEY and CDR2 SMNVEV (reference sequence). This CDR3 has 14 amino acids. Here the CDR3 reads CASSVTGFQETQYF. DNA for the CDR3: TGTGCCAGCAGTGTGACAGGGTTCCAAGAGACCCAGTACTTC.

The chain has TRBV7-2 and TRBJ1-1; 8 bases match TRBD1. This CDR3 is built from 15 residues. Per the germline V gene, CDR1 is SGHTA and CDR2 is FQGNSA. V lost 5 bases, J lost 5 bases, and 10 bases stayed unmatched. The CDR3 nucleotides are TGTGCCAGCAGCGAGCGACAGGGGAGCGGGACTGAAGCTTTCTTT. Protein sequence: CASSERQGSGTEAFF.

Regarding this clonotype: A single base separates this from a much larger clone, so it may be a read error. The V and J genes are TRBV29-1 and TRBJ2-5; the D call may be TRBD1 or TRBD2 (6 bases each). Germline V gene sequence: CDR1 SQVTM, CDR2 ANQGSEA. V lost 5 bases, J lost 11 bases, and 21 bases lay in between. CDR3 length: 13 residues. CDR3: CSVSGGELNGQYF. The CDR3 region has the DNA TGCAGCGTTTCCGGGGGCGAATTGAACGGGCAGTACTTC.

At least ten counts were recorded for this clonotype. The CDR3 bases are TGTGCCAGCAGCCCCTTTGGGGGGGGAAGAGAGACCCAGTACTTC. The encoded protein is CASSPFGGGRETQYF. The chain carries TRBV7-3 and TRBJ2-5; TRBD2 matches 7 bases. V was pared by 5 bases and J by 4 bases, with 10 bases of the junction left unmatched. Germline V gives CDR1 SGHTA, CDR2 FQGTGA. This CDR3 spans 15 amino acids.

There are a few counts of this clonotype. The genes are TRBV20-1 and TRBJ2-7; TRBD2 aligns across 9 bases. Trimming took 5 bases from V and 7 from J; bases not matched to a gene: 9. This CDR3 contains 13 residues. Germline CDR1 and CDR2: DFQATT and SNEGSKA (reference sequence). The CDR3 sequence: CSAELAGVREQYF. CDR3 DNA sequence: TGCAGTGCTGAATTAGCGGGAGTACGAGAGCAGTACTTC.

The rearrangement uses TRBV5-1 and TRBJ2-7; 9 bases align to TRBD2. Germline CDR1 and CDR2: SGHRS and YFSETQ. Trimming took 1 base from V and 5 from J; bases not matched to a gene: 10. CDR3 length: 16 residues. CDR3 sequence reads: CASSLYLLREGDEQYF. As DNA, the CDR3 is TGCGCCAGCAGCTTGTATCTTTTGCGGGAGGGAGACGAGCAGTACTTC.

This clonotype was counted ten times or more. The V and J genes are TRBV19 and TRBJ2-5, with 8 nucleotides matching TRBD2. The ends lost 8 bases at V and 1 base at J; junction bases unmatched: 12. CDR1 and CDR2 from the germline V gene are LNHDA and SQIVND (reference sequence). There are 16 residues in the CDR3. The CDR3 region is CASGLGSGSIQETQYF. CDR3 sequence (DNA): TGTGCCAGTGGGCTCGGGAGCGGGAGCATCCAAGAGACCCAGTACTTC.

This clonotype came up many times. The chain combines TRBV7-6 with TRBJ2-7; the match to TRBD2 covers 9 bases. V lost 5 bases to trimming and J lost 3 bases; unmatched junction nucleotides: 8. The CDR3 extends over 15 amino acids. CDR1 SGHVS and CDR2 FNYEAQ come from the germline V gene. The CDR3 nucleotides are TGTGCCAGCAGCCCCCAGGCAGCGGGAGGCTACGAGCAGTACTTC. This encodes CASSPQAAGGYEQYF.

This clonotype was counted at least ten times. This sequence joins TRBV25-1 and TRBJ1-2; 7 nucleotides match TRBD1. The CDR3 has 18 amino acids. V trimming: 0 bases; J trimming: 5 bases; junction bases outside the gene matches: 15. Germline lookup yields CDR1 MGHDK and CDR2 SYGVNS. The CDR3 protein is CASSEYSGDRNFGYGYTF. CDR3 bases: TGTGCCAGCAGTGAATACTCGGGGGACAGAAACTTTGGGTATGGCTACACCTTC.

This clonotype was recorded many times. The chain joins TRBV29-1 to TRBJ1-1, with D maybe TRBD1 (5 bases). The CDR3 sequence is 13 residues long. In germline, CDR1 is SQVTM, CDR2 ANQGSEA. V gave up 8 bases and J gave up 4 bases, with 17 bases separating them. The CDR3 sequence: CSTWGGTSTEAFF. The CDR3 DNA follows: TGCAGCACTTGGGGCGGGACTTCCACTGAAGCTTTCTTT. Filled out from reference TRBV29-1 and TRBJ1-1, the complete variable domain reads SAVISQKPSRDICQRGTSLTIQCQVDSQVTMMFWYRQQPGQSLTLIATANQGSEATYESGFVIDKFPISRPNLTFSTLTVSNMSPEDSSIYLCSTWGGTSTEAFFGQGTRLTVV.

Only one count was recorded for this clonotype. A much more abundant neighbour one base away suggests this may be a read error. DNA of the CDR3: TGTGCCAGCAGCCGACTAGCGGGGGGGCCTGGGACCCAGTACTTC. This translates into CASSRLAGGPGTQYF. V is TRBV5-4 and J is TRBJ2-5; 14 nucleotides align to TRBD2. The germline V gene encodes CDR1 SGHNT and CDR2 YYREEE (reference sequence). The CDR3 length is 15 residues. V dropped 4 bases and J dropped 7; count of bases not matched to a gene: 6. The full variable domain, with the rest looked up from reference TRBV5-4 and TRBJ2-5, is ETGVTQSPTHLIKTRGQQVTLRCSSQSGHNTVSWYQQALGQGPQFIFQYYREEENGRGNFPPRFSGLQFPNYSSELNVNALELDDSALYLCASSRLAGGPGTQYFGPGTRLLVL.

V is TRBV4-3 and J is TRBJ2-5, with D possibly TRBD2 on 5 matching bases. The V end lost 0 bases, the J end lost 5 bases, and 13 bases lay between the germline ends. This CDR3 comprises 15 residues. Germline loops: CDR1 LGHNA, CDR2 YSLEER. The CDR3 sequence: CASSQDGGYTETQYF. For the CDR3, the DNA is TGCGCCAGCAGCCAAGATGGCGGGTATACGGAGACCCAGTACTTC.

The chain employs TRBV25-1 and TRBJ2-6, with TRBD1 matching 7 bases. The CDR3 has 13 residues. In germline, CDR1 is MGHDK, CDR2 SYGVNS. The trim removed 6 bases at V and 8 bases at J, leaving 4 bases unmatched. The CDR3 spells CASRATGSNVLTF. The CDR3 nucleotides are TGTGCCAGCAGAGCGACAGGGTCCAACGTCCTGACTTTC.

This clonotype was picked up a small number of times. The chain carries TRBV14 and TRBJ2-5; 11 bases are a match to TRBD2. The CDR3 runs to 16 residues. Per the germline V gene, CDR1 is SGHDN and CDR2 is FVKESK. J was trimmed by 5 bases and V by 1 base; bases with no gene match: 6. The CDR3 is CASSQASGRIGETQYF. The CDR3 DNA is TGTGCCAGCAGCCAAGCTAGCGGGAGGATCGGGGAGACCCAGTACTTC.

The CDR3 sequence: CASSLSVLTLGNQPQHF. DNA of the CDR3: TGTGCCAGCAGTTTATCGGTCCTGACCCTAGGCAATCAGCCCCAGCATTTT. The chain employs TRBV27 and TRBJ1-5; D gene ambiguous. The CDR3 length is 17 residues. V dropped 0 bases and J dropped 2 bases, with 14 bases sitting between them. Germline CDR1 MNHEY, CDR2 SMNVEV (reference sequence).

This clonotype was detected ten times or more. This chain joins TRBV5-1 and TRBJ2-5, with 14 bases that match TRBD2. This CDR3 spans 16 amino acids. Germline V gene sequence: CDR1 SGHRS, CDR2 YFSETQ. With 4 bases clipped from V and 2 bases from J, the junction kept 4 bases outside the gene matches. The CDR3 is CASSQGLAGGQETQYF. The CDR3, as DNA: TGCGCCAGCAGCCAAGGACTAGCGGGAGGACAAGAGACCCAGTACTTC.

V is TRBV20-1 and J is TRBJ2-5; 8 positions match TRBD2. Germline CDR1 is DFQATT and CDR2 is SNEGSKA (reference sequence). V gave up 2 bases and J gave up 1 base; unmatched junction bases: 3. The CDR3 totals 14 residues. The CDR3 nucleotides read TGCAGTGCTAGACGGGGGGGCAGCCAAGAGACCCAGTACTTC. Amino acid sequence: CSARRGGSQETQYF.

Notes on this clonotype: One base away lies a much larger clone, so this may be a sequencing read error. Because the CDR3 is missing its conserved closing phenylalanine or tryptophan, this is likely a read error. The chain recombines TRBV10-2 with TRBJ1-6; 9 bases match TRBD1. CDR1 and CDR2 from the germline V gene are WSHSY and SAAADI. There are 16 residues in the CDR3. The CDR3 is CASTKAKDRGGSPLHL. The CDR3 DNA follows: TGTGCCAGCACCAAGGCCAAGGACAGGGGTGGTTCACCCCTCCACCTT.

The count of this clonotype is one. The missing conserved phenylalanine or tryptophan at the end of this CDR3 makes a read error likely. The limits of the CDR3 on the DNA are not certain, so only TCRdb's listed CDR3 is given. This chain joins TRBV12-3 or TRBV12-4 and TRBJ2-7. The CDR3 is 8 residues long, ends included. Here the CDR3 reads CASSGEVA.

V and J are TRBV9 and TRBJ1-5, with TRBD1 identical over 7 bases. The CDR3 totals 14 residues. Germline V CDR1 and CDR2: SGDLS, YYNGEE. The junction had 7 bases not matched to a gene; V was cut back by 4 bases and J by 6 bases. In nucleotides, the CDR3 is TGTGCCAGCAGCCCTCGGGCAGGGGGTCAGCCCCAGCATTTT. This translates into CASSPRAGGQPQHF. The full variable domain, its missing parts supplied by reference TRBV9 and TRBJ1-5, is DSGVTQTPKHLITATGQRVTLRCSPRSGDLSVYWYQQSLDQGLQFLIQYYNGEERAKGNILERFSAQQFPDLHSELNLSSLELGDSALYFCASSPRAGGQPQHFGDGTRLSIL.

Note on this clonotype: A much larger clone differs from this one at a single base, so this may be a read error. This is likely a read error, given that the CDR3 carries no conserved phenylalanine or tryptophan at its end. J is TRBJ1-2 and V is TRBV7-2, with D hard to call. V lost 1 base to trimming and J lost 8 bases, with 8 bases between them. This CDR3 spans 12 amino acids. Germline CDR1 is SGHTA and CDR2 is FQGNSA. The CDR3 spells CASSLVWYGYTL. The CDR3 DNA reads TGTGCCAGCAGCTTAGTTTGGTACGGCTACACCCTC.

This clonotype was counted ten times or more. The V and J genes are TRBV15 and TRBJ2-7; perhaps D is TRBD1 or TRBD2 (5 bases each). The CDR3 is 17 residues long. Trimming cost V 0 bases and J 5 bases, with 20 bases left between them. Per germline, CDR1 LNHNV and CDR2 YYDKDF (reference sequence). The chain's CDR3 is CATSRDRRDPQSHEQYF. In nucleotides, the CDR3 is TGTGCCACCAGCAGAGATCGACGGGACCCCCAGTCCCACGAGCAGTACTTC.

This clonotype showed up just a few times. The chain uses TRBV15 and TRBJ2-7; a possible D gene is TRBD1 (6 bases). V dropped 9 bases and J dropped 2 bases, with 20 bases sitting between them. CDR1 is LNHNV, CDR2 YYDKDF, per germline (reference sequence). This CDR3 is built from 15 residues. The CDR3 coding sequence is TGTGCCACTTCACTAAACAGGGAGAACGCCTACGAGCAGTACTTC. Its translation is CATSLNRENAYEQYF.

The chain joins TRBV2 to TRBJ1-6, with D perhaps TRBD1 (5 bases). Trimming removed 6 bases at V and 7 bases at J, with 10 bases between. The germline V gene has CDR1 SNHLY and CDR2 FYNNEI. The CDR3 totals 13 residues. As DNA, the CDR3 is TGTGCCAGCAGGCCGGGACGAAATTCACCCCTCCACTTT. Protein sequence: CASRPGRNSPLHF.

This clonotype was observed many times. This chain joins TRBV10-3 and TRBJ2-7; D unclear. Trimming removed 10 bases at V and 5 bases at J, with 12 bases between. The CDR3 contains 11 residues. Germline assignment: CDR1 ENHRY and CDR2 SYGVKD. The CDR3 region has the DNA TGTGCCACCTCCCATGGGGACGAGCAGTACTTC. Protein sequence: CATSHGDEQYF.

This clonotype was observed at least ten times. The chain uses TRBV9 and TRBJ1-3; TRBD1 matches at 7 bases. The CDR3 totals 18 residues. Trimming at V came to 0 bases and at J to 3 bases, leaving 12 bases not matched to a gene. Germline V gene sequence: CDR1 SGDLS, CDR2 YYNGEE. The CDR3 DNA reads TGTGCCAGCAGCGTAGCATCCGGGACAGCATCCCTTGGAAACACCATATATTTT. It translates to CASSVASGTASLGNTIYF. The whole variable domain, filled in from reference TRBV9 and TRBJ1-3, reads DSGVTQTPKHLITATGQRVTLRCSPRSGDLSVYWYQQSLDQGLQFLIQYYNGEERAKGNILERFSAQQFPDLHSELNLSSLELGDSALYFCASSVASGTASLGNTIYFGEGSWLTVV.